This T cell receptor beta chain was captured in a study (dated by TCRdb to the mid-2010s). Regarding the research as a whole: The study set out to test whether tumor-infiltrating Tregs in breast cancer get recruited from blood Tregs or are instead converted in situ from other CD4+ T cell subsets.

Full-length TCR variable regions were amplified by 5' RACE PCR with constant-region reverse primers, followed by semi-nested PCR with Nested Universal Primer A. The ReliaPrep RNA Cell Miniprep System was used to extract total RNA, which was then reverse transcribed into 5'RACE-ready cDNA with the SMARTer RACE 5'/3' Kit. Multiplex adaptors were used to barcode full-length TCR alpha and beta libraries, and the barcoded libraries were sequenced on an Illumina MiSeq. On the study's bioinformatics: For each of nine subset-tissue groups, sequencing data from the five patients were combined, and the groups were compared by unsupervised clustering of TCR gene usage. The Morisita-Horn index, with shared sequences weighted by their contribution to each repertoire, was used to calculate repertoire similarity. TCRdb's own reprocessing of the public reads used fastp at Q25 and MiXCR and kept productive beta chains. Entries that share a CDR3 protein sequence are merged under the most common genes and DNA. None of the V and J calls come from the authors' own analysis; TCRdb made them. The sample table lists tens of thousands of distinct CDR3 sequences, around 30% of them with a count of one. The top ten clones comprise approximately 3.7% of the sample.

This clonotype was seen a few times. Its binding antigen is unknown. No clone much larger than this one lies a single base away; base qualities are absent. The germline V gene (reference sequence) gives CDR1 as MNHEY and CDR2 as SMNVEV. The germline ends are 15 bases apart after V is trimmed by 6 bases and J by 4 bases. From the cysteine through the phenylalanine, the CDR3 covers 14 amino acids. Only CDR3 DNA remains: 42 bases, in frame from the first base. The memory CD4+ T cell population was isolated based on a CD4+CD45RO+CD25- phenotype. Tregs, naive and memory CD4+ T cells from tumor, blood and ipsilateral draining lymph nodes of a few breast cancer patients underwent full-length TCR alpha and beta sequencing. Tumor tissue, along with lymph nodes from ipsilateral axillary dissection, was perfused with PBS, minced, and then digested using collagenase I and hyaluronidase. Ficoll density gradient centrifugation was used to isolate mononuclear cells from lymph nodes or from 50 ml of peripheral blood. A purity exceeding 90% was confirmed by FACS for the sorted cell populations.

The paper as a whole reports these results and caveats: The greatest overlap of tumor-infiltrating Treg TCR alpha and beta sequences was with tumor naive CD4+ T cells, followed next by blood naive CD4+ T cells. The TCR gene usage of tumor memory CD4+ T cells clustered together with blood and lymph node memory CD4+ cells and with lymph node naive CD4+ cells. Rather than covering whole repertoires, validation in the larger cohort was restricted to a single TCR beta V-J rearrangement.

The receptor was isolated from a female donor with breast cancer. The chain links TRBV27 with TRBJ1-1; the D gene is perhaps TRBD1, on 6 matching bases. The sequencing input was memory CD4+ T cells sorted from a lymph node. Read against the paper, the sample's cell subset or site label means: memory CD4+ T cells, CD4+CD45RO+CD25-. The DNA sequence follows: TGTGCCAGCAGGCAGGGGCTCGGTAGCACTGAAGCTTTCTTT. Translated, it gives CASRQGLGSTEAFF.